The T cell receptor beta chain under discussion was sequenced for a study of STAT3 mutations in large granular lymphocyte leukemia (dated by TCRdb to the late 2010s). For context, the study as a whole: Roughly half of the T-LGLL patients who were sequenced longitudinally carried canonical activating STAT3 mutations. More than half of T-LGLL patients received one or more immunosuppressive therapy regimens, with hematologic response in approximately 41% of those treated. Serial deep sequencing of TCRbeta CDR3 and STAT3 was performed in patients with T-cell large granular lymphocyte leukemia to reconstruct clonal hierarchy and dynamics. From an initial cohort of 200 to 250 LGL patients, approximately 19 representative T-LGLL cases were selected for longitudinal TCRbeta and STAT3 sequencing. A couple of patients with natural killer LGL leukemia were also sequenced longitudinally as controls within the study. For each patient, sequencing was performed at an average of roughly 4 time points, with a range of 2 to 8 samplings.

TCRbeta libraries were sequenced on an Illumina MiSeq, and an average of roughly 39,000 productive templates per sample was obtained. TCRbeta CDR3 libraries were generated with the immunoSEQ assay using multiplex PCR amplification. The published analysis was carried out like this. Repertoire diversity was calculated as previously defined, with values near 0 taken to indicate extremely monoclonal samples. This immuneACCESS table, as held by TCRdb, lists in-frame sequences with V and J called but not all clones. Of the missing ones, under half trace to an unresolved V gene in checked studies; the others have no known cause. The V and J calls and clone size were taken over from that table, and D and trimming were inferred from the DNA. The sample data list about 6,600 clones, and less than 60% of these were observed just once. Of the sample, about 80% is held by the ten largest clones. DNA was extracted from blood mononuclear cells, with the same DNA used for both TCR and STAT3 sequencing.

This clone has a single count. Its antigen target is currently unknown. Base-call qualities are not available, and no considerably larger clone is one nucleotide away. From the cysteine up to the phenylalanine, the CDR3 has a length of 13 residues. This entry keeps only the CDR3 DNA: 39 bases, framed from base 1. The germline V gene (reference sequence) provides CDR1 SGHNT and CDR2 YYREEE. V is cut by 8 bases and J by 2 bases, and the space between the germline ends is 13 bases. Overall study outcomes, separate from this receptor: In several patients, dominant TCR clone burden exceeded STAT3 mutant burden, suggesting STAT3 mutation arose secondarily within a pre-expanded clone. In 6 of 18 patients, TCR clonotype switching occurred after therapy, and every newly emerging clone was STAT3 wild type. Variable intervals between samplings and differing treatment regimens complicated linking therapy response to changes in TCR clonal burden. At least one immunodominant TCRbeta clonotype was identified in every T-LGLL patient, and multiple immunodominant subclonotypes were identified in about half of the T-LGLL patients. Because no samples were available when a clone first appeared, clonal expansion had to be inferred from samplings taken at other points. Because codominant clonotypes persisted in some patients, a small but highly pathogenic clone may have been missed.

Sequencing used peripheral blood mononuclear cells. The chain uses TRBV5-4 and TRBJ2-5, with TRBD1 as a weak D call on 6 bases. The origin of this receptor is a boy aged 5-17 years with T-cell large granular lymphocyte leukemia. Some clones in this sample may be carry-over from other donors' samples. The age is the age at diagnosis. The CDR3 region: CASQGSLQETQYF. At the DNA level, the sequence is TGTGCCAGTCAGGGGTCCCTTCAAGAGACCCAGTACTTC.